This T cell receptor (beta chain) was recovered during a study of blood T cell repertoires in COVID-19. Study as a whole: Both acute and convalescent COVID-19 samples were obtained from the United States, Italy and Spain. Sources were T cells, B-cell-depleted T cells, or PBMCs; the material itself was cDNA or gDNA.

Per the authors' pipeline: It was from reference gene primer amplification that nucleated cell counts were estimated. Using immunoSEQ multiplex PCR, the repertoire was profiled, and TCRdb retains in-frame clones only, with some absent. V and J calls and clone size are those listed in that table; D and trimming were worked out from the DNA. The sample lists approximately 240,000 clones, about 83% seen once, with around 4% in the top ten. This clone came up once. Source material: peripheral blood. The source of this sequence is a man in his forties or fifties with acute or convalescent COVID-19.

The CDR3 loop is CASSMLENYGYTF. CDR3 bases: TGTGCCAGCAGTATGTTAGAGAACTATGGCTACACCTTC. The chain couples TRBV6-5 to TRBJ1-2; D gene unclear. With 5 bases removed from V and 2 bases from J, the gap between germline ends came to 9 bases. Germline lookup yields CDR1 MNHEY and CDR2 SVGAGI. The CDR3 totals 13 residues.